This TCR beta chain was sequenced in a study of breast tumors, draining lymph nodes, adjacent tissues. Trimming removed 7 bases at V and 6 bases at J, with 19 bases between. The CDR3 has 15 residues. Germline CDR1 reads LNHDA; CDR2 reads SQIVND (reference sequence). TCRdb re-analysed the multiplex PCR reads in MiXCR, keeping a single row per CDR3 protein. The sample has under 150,000 distinct CDR3 sequences; 20% are singletons. The lymph nodes were axillary draining lymph nodes from breast cancer patients. The study's findings and limits: Findings are consistent with lymph node origin and intratumoral expansion of most tumor T cells. Data only fit, rather than demonstrated, lymph node origin of most tumor T cells.

This clonotype was seen at least ten times. What it binds is unknown. The sample consisted of axillary lymph node tissue. This chain joins TRBV19 and TRBJ1-5; possible D gene TRBD1, 5 bases. The TCR comes from a female donor with breast cancer. Some clones in this sample may be carry-over from other donors' samples. The CDR3 reads CASTPGQRASQPQHF. The CDR3 nucleotides are TGTGCCAGTACCCCAGGGCAGAGGGCGTCTCAGCCCCAGCATTTT.